This T cell receptor beta chain was retrieved from a study of blood T cell repertoires in COVID-19. The CDR3 is 15 residues long. V was pared by 5 bases and J by 4 bases, with 4 bases of the junction left unmatched. The germline CDR1 and CDR2 sequences are SNHLY and FYNNEI. TCRdb's copy holds only in-frame clones and misses some; the assay was immunoSEQ multiplex PCR. The table has roughly 110,000 clones, 82% seen once. The sequence came from a man aged 65-85 years with acute or convalescent COVID-19. Material for sequencing was peripheral blood. The chain joins TRBV2 to TRBJ1-5; 11 bases line up with TRBD1. CDR3: CASSTDRGPNQPQHF. CDR3 nucleotides: TGTGCCAGCAGTACGGACAGGGGGCCTAATCAGCCCCAGCATTTT.